What follows are 19 T cell receptor beta chains derived from one specimen sequenced in a study of Graves' ophthalmopathy and Graves' hyperthyroidism. Amplification of the TCR beta CDR3 regions used RNA transcripts (as template). Scientists carried out first-round RT-PCR using HTBI primers and then a second-round multiplex PCR. TCRdb reanalysed the multiplex PCR reads using MiXCR and keeps one entry per CDR3 protein. The data show roughly 610,000 distinct CDR3 sequences, about 20% seen once. The source material was peripheral blood. The receptors stem from a woman between 18 and 30 years old with stable Graves' hyperthyroidism. Some clones in this sample may be carry-over from other donors' samples.

This sequence joins TRBV12-3 or TRBV12-4 and TRBJ1-5; weak D call: TRBD1 (5 bases). With 3 bases removed from V and 1 base from J, the gap between germline ends came to 13 bases. CDR3 size: 16 residues. The DNA for the CDR3 is TGTGCCAGCAGTTTTGGTAGGGGCCAAAGCAATCAGCCCCAGCATTTT. As protein: CASSFGRGQSNQPQHF.

This clonotype was counted ten times or more. The rearrangement joins TRBV24-1 to TRBJ2-5; D not resolved. Trimming shortened V by 8 bases and J by 0 bases, and 21 bases separated the two germline ends. Germline V gene data show CDR1 as KGHDR and CDR2 as SFDVKD. This CDR3 has 17 residues. This CDR3 reads CATTRMATECYQETQYF. As DNA, the CDR3 is TGTGCCACCACTCGGATGGCTACTGAATGCTACCAAGAGACCCAGTACTTC.

At least ten counts were recorded for this clonotype. The rearrangement uses TRBV20-1 and TRBJ2-5, with 8 bases that match TRBD2. This CDR3 contains 15 residues. The germline gives CDR1 DFQATT, CDR2 SNEGSKA (reference sequence). The junction had 11 bases not matched to a gene; V was cut back by 5 bases and J by 3 bases. The CDR3 loop reads CSASEAGVGKETQYF. CDR3 nucleotides: TGCAGTGCTTCTGAAGCGGGAGTGGGGAAAGAGACCCAGTACTTC.

V usage is TRBV20-1 and J usage is TRBJ1-6; D call uncertain. This CDR3 is built from 14 residues. Trimming took off 1 base at V and 5 bases at J, with 9 bases between the two ends. CDR1 is DFQATT, CDR2 SNEGSKA, per germline (reference sequence). Here the CDR3 reads CSARVSGDNSPLHF. CDR3 nucleotides: TGCAGTGCTAGAGTATCAGGCGATAATTCACCCCTCCACTTT.

This clonotype was seen ten or more times. V usage is TRBV12-3 or TRBV12-4 and J usage is TRBJ1-1; possibly TRBD1 for D (6 bases). This CDR3 has 15 amino acids. Trimming stripped 5 bases from V and 3 bases from J, with 16 bases between. For the CDR3, the DNA is TGTGCCAGCAGTCTCCAGACAGGATCGTACACTGAAGCTTTCTTT. Its translation: CASSLQTGSYTEAFF.

This clonotype was seen many times. The V gene is TRBV20-1, the J gene TRBJ2-5, with 8 positions matching TRBD2. This CDR3 is built from 16 residues. The ends lost 7 bases at V and 0 bases at J; junction bases unmatched: 13. Germline-derived CDR1 and CDR2 are DFQATT and SNEGSKA (reference sequence). The CDR3 loop reads CSVSYAGGSYQETQYF. CDR3 nucleotide sequence: TGCAGTGTATCGTACGCGGGAGGCTCGTACCAAGAGACCCAGTACTTC.

The chain uses TRBV28 and TRBJ1-1, with D unclear. This CDR3 region has 12 residues. With 2 bases removed from V and 6 bases from J, the gap between germline ends came to 7 bases. Per germline, CDR1 MDHEN and CDR2 SYDVKM. The CDR3 region is CASSLATAEAFF. In nucleotides, the CDR3 is TGTGCCAGCAGTTTAGCGACTGCTGAAGCTTTCTTT.

This clonotype was seen ten or more times. Here the CDR3 reads CSVRQGWETQYF. CDR3 sequence (DNA): TGCAGCGTTCGGCAGGGTTGGGAGACCCAGTACTTC. V usage is TRBV29-1 and J usage is TRBJ2-5; tentative D call: TRBD1 (5 bases). The germline V gene has CDR1 SQVTM and CDR2 ANQGSEA. V shed 5 bases and J shed 5 bases, with 12 bases lying between them. CDR3 size: 12 residues.

CDR3 bases: TGTGCCAGCAGCTTAACCGGGGGGGCTCGGGGTCAGCCCCAGCATTTT. Protein sequence: CASSLTGGARGQPQHF. The chain combines TRBV11-2 with TRBJ1-5, with a possible D match to TRBD1 (6 bases). CDR1 and CDR2 from the germline V gene are SGHAT and FQNNGV. The length of the CDR3 is 16 residues. V lost 2 bases and J 6 bases, leaving 17 bases between the germline ends.

Ten or more counts support this clonotype. The rearrangement uses TRBV12-3 or TRBV12-4 and TRBJ1-1; a possible D gene is TRBD1 (6 bases). The CDR3 consists of 15 residues. The V end was cut by 1 base, the J end by 3 bases, with 12 bases between. The CDR3 DNA reads TGTGCCAGCAGTTTAGGCTACAGGGAAGACACTGAAGCTTTCTTT. Protein sequence: CASSLGYREDTEAFF.

This clonotype was detected a few times. The chain recombines TRBV27 with TRBJ2-7, with D perhaps matching TRBD1 (6 bases). The V gene's germline CDR1 is MNHEY and CDR2 SMNVEV (reference sequence). V was shortened by 6 bases and J by 5 bases, with 17 bases between the two germline ends. The CDR3 is 14 residues long. The DNA for the CDR3 is TGTGCCAGCAGCCCCAGGGGTGCTTTACACGAGCAGTACTTC. Amino acid sequence: CASSPRGALHEQYF.

The rearrangement joins TRBV2 to TRBJ1-1; 7 nucleotides align to TRBD1. The germline CDR1 and CDR2 sequences are SNHLY and FYNNEI. The CDR3 is made up of 13 amino acids. Trimming took 7 bases from V and 11 from J; bases not matched to a gene: 13. CDR3 loop: CASIIPPQGGAFF. The CDR3 bases are TGTGCCAGCATAATTCCGCCTCAGGGGGGCGCTTTCTTT. The variable domain in full, completed from reference TRBV2 and TRBJ1-1, reads EPEVTQTPSHQVTQMGQEVILRCVPISNHLYFYWYRQILGQKVEFLVSFYNNEISEKSEIFDDQFSVERPDGSNFTLKIRSTKLEDSAMYFCASIIPPQGGAFFGQGTRLTVV.

This clonotype has only one observation. A read error may be the cause here, since a much bigger clone is one base away. The V gene is TRBV10-3, the J gene TRBJ2-7; a weak D match, TRBD2 (5 bases). Germline V lookup: CDR1 ENHRY, CDR2 SYGVKD. The CDR3 length is 14 residues. The CDR3: CAISESDSGNEQCF. DNA for the CDR3: TGTGCCATCAGTGAGTCGGATTCGGGGAACGAGCAGTGCTTC.

At least ten counts were recorded for this clonotype. CDR3: CASRARTGGETQYF. The CDR3 DNA reads as TGTGCCAGCAGGGCCCGGACTGGCGGAGAGACCCAGTACTTC. V usage is TRBV6-1 and J usage is TRBJ2-5, with D maybe TRBD2 (5 bases). Trimming removed 6 bases from V and 4 bases from J, with 15 bases in between. Germline V lookup: CDR1 MNHNS, CDR2 SASEGT. The CDR3 has 14 amino acids.

With regard to this clonotype: This clone may be a read error of a much larger clone one base away. The missing conserved phenylalanine or tryptophan at the end of this CDR3 makes a read error likely. This chain connects TRBV20-1 to TRBJ2-2; TRBD1 is a possible D gene (5 bases). The germline V and J ends were trimmed by 6 bases and 6 bases, with 11 bases remaining between them. The CDR3 has 12 amino acids. The V gene's germline CDR1 is DFQATT and CDR2 SNEGSKA (reference sequence). The CDR3 DNA reads as TGCAGTGCAGAAGGGGTTGCCGGGGAGCTGTTTGTT. This sequence encodes CSAEGVAGELFV.

This clonotype was counted many times. The J gene is TRBJ1-1, the V gene TRBV12-3 or TRBV12-4; the D gene is possibly TRBD1 (6 bases). This CDR3 comprises 14 residues. V dropped 7 bases and J dropped 0 bases, with 12 bases sitting between them. As DNA, the CDR3 is TGTGCCAGCATCACGAGGGGGATGAACACTGAAGCTTTCTTT. It yields the protein CASITRGMNTEAFF.

The sample holds many counts of this clonotype. The chain has TRBV5-6 and TRBJ1-1, with D perhaps TRBD1 (6 bases). Trimming took off 3 bases at V and 1 base at J, with 13 bases between the two ends. This CDR3 comprises 15 residues. Germline V gives CDR1 SGHDT, CDR2 YYEEEE. CDR3 protein: CASSSRGTKNTEAFF. The CDR3 DNA reads as TGTGCCAGCAGCTCGAGGGGGACAAAGAACACTGAAGCTTTCTTT.

This clonotype appeared many times. The V gene is TRBV4-2, the J gene TRBJ2-7; D is perhaps TRBD1 or TRBD2 (6 bases each). This CDR3 contains 16 residues. The germline V gene has CDR1 LGHNA and CDR2 YNFKEQ. V lost 1 base to trimming and J lost 4 bases, with 17 bases between them. The CDR3 loop reads CASSQGWRDKAYEQYF. CDR3 sequence (DNA): TGTGCCAGCAGCCAAGGCTGGCGGGACAAGGCATACGAGCAGTACTTC.

This clonotype occurred a few times. This chain links TRBV6-1 with TRBJ1-1; TRBD1 matches at 7 bases. The CDR3 covers 15 residues. Germline-derived CDR1 and CDR2 are MNHNS and SASEGT. Losses at the gene ends were 3 bases for V and 0 bases for J; bases not matched to a gene: 4. CDR3 in DNA: TGTGCCAGCAGTGATTGGACAGGAATGAACACTGAAGCTTTCTTT. As protein: CASSDWTGMNTEAFF.